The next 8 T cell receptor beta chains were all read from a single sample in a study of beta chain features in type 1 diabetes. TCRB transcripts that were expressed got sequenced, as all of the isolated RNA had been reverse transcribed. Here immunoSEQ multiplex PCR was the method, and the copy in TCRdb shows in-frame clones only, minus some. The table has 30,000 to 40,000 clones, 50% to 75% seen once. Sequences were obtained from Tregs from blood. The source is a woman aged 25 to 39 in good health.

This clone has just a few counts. The DNA for the CDR3 is TGTGCCAGCAGACAGGGACAGGCAACTAATGAAAAACTGTTTTTT. Protein product: CASRQGQATNEKLFF. This chain uses TRBV28 with TRBJ1-4; 8 bases line up with TRBD1. Germline trimming cut 6 bases from V and 0 bases from J; bases unmatched to any gene: 3. The length of the CDR3 is 15 residues. Germline CDR1 MDHEN, CDR2 SYDVKM.

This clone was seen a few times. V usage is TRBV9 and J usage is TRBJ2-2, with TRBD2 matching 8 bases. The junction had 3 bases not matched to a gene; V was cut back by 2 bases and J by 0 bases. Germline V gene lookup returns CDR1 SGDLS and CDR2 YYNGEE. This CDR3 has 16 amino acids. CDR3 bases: TGTGCCAGCAGCGTCGGGGGGGGGACGAACACCGGGGAGCTGTTTTTT. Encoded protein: CASSVGGGTNTGELFF.

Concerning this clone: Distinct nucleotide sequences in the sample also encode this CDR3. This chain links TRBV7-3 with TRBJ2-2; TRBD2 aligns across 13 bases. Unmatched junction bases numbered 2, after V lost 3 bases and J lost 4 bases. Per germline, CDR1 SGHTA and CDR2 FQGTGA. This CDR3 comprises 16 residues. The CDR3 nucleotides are TGTGCCAGCAGCTTTGGGACTAGCGGGATCACCGGGGAGCTGTTTTTT. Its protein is CASSFGTSGITGELFF.

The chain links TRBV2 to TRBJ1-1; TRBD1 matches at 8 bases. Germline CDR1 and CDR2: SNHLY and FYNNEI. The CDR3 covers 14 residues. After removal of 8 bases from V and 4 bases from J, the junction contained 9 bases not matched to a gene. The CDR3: CASGRDRPGTEAFF. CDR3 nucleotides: TGTGCCAGCGGGAGGGACAGGCCGGGCACTGAAGCTTTCTTT. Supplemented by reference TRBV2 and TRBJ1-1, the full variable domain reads EPEVTQTPSHQVTQMGQEVILRCVPISNHLYFYWYRQILGQKVEFLVSFYNNEISEKSEIFDDQFSVERPDGSNFTLKIRSTKLEDSAMYFCASGRDRPGTEAFFGQGTRLTVV.

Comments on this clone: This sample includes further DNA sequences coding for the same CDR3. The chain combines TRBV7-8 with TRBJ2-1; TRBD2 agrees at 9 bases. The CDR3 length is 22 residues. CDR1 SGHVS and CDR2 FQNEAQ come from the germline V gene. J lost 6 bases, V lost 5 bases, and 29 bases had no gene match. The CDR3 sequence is CASSKSAQGLAGRLTPPNEQFF. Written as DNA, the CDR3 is TGTGCCAGCAGCAAAAGCGCTCAGGGGCTAGCGGGACGACTGACACCCCCCAATGAGCAGTTCTTC.

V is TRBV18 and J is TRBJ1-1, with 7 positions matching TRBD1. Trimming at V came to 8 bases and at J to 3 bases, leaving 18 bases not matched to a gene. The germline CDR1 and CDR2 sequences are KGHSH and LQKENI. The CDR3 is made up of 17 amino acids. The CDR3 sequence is CASTKIRDRRMDTEAFF. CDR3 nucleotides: TGTGCCAGCACCAAAATCCGGGACAGACGGATGGACACTGAAGCTTTCTTT. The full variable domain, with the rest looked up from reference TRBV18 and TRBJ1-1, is NAGVMQNPRHLVRRRGQEARLRCSPMKGHSHVYWYRQLPEEGLKFMVYLQKENIIDESGMPKERFSAEFPKEGPSILRIQQVVRGDSAAYFCASTKIRDRRMDTEAFFGQGTRLTVV.

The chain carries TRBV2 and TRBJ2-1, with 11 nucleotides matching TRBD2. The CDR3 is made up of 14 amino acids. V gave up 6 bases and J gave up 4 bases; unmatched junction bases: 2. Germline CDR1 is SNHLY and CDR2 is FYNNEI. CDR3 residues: CASRGTSGYNEQFF. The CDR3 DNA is TGTGCCAGCAGAGGGACTAGCGGATACAATGAGCAGTTCTTC.

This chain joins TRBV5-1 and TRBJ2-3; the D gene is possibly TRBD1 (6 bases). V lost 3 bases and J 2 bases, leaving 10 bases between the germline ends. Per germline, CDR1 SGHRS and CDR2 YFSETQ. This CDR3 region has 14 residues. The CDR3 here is CASSSGEFTDTQYF. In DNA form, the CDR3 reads TGCGCCAGCAGCTCAGGGGAATTCACAGATACGCAGTATTTT.